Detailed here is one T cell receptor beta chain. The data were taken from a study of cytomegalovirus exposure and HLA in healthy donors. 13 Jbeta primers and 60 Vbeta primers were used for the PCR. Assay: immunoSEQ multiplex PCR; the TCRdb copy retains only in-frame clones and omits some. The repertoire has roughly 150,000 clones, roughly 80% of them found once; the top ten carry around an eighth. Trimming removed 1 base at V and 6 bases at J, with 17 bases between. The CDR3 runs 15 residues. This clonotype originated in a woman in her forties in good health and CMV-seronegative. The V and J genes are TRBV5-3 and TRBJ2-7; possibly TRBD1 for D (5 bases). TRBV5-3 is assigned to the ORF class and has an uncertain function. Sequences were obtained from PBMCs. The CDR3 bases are TGTGCCAGAAGCTTGCGGGCCAGGGTAGGTGGCGAGCAGTACTTC. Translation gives CARSLRARVGGEQYF.